This paragraph reports one T cell receptor (beta chain). Its target is unknown. Trimming at V came to 6 bases and at J to 0 bases, leaving 7 bases not matched to a gene. The CDR3 consists of 16 residues. Germline loops: CDR1 MNHEY, CDR2 SMNVEV (reference sequence). The PCR contained 60 Vbeta and 13 Jbeta primers. Libraries were prepared by immunoSEQ multiplex PCR; TCRdb keeps only in-frame clonotypes and omits some of them. This sample has about 220,000 clones, with just over 75% found just once. These data belong to a study of cytomegalovirus exposure and HLA in healthy donors. Findings and limits, study-wide: Productive status was seen about 90% or about 30% of the time for most TCR beta V segments in an earlier analysis. V- and J-gene trimming in TCR beta was tied to a missense DCLRE1C variant by an analysis performed later.

The chain joins TRBV27 to TRBJ2-7, with 11 bases fitting TRBD2. This TCR derives from a man between 18 and 29 years old in good health and CMV-seronegative. What was sequenced was PBMCs. The DNA of the CDR3 is TGTGCCAGCAGCCCCTCTAGCGGGAGGTTCTCCTACGAGCAGTACTTC. Translating it yields CASSPSSGRFSYEQYF.